The 25 T cell receptor beta chains presented below share a single source sample, sequenced in a study of neurological immune-mediated disorders. TCRdb re-called the 5' RACE reads with MiXCR, one entry per CDR3 protein. The table shows about 24,000 distinct CDR3 sequences, with over 10% occurring only once. Input material: PBMCs. The origin of the receptors is a woman aged 40 to 50 with HTLV-1-associated myelopathy (HAM/TSP).

This clonotype was counted at least ten times. The rearrangement joins TRBV12-3 or TRBV12-4 to TRBJ1-2, with D unresolved. CDR3 length equals 13 residues. Between the trimmed V and J ends, which lost 2 bases and 0 bases, there was a span of 4 bases. CDR3 sequence (DNA): TGTGCCAGCAGTTTACGGGCTAACTATGGCTACACCTTC. Translated, it gives CASSLRANYGYTF.

There are many counts of this clonotype. The chain links TRBV5-1 to TRBJ2-1, with D possibly TRBD1 on 6 matching bases. The CDR3 totals 15 residues. Germline V lookup: CDR1 SGHRS, CDR2 YFSETQ. The V and J ends lost 5 bases and 0 bases respectively, with 12 bases between them. The CDR3 DNA is TGCGCCAGCAGAGGTGGACAGAGCTCCTACAATGAGCAGTTCTTC. Translation: CASRGGQSSYNEQFF.

This clonotype was detected many times. The chain uses TRBV4-3 and TRBJ2-7; 8 nucleotides agree with TRBD1. The V and J ends lost 3 bases and 5 bases, in that order; junction bases with no gene match: 9. Germline CDR1 LGHNA, CDR2 YSLEER. The CDR3 has 15 amino acids. CDR3 in amino acids: CASSHERDRFHEQYF. Here the CDR3 DNA reads TGCGCCAGCAGCCACGAGAGGGACAGGTTCCACGAGCAGTACTTC.

In its sample, this clonotype was seen many times. The V and J genes are TRBV12-3 or TRBV12-4 and TRBJ2-1, with TRBD2 identical over 10 bases. The CDR3 runs 14 residues. J gave up 7 bases and V 6 bases, and 6 bases lay outside the gene matches. The CDR3 protein is CASRPSGGGNEQFF. DNA for the CDR3: TGTGCCAGCAGACCTAGCGGGGGAGGTAATGAGCAGTTCTTC.

This clonotype was observed at least ten times. The V gene is TRBV7-9, the J gene TRBJ2-5, with 11 positions matching TRBD1. Germline V gives CDR1 SEHNR, CDR2 FQNEAQ (reference sequence). CDR3 length equals 16 residues. V was clipped by 0 bases and J by 2 bases; unmatched bases: 2. CDR3 loop: CASSLAGTGGQETQYF. The CDR3 DNA sequence: TGTGCCAGCAGCTTAGCCGGGACAGGGGGTCAAGAGACCCAGTACTTC.

This clonotype was recorded many times. The genes are TRBV12-3 or TRBV12-4 and TRBJ1-6, with no clear D. V lost 5 bases to trimming and J lost 10 bases, with 9 bases between them. The CDR3 has 12 residues. In DNA form, the CDR3 reads TGTGCCAGCAGTAGGTGGGGATCACCCCTCCACTTT. This sequence encodes CASSRWGSPLHF.

By share, this clonotype counts as medium-sized. The chain carries TRBV5-1 and TRBJ1-1; 7 bases are shared with TRBD1. J lost 0 bases, V lost 4 bases, and 9 bases had no gene match. Looked up from germline, CDR1 is SGHRS and CDR2 is YFSETQ. The CDR3 loop spans 16 amino acids. As DNA, the CDR3 is TGCGCCAGCAGCCGCGGGACAGTGACGATGAACACTGAAGCTTTCTTT. Encoded protein: CASSRGTVTMNTEAFF.

The rearrangement uses TRBV27 and TRBJ1-5, with D possibly TRBD1 on 5 matching bases. Germline assignment: CDR1 MNHEY and CDR2 SMNVEV (reference sequence). Trimming pared 5 bases from V and 0 bases from J, leaving 11 bases between. The CDR3 covers 15 residues. The CDR3: CASSPRQGSNQPQHF. In nucleotides, the CDR3 is TGTGCCAGCAGTCCTCGGCAGGGTAGCAATCAGCCCCAGCATTTT.

This clonotype was counted many times. The gene calls are TRBV12-3 or TRBV12-4 and TRBJ2-1; TRBD2 agrees at 9 bases. The CDR3 sequence is 15 residues long. The V and J ends lost 2 bases and 4 bases, in that order; junction bases with no gene match: 3. The CDR3 coding sequence is TGTGCCAGCAGTTTAAAGAGCGGGGGGTACAATGAGCAGTTCTTC. This translates into CASSLKSGGYNEQFF.

This clonotype was seen ten or more times. At one of its ends the junction is not consistent with the germline gene, which may arise from a read error. The CDR3 coding sequence is TGCAGTGCAAGAGAGCCCTCTGGGGCCAACGTCCTGACTTTC. This encodes CSAREPSGANVLTF. The chain links TRBV20-1 to TRBJ2-6; D gene ambiguous. CDR1 DFQATT and CDR2 SNEGSKA come from the germline V gene (reference sequence). This CDR3 contains 14 residues.

This clonotype was seen many times. The gene calls are TRBV20-1 and TRBJ2-3; 13 bases are a match to TRBD2. The CDR3 consists of 15 residues. Germline V CDR1 and CDR2: DFQATT, SNEGSKA (reference sequence). The V and J ends lost 6 bases and 5 bases, in that order; junction bases with no gene match: 8. The CDR3 sequence is CSARLAGGFGDTQYF. The CDR3 nucleotides read TGCAGTGCACGACTAGCGGGGGGATTTGGAGATACGCAGTATTTT.

Many counts were recorded for this clonotype. The V gene is TRBV5-4, the J gene TRBJ2-1; D is possibly TRBD2 (7 bases). Looked up from germline, CDR1 is SGHNT and CDR2 is YYREEE (reference sequence). Trimming removed 4 bases from V and 0 bases from J, with 11 bases in between. There are 15 residues in the CDR3. Here the CDR3 DNA reads TGTGCCAGCAGCGTGGGGGGGCACTCCTACAATGAGCAGTTCTTC. Amino acids: CASSVGGHSYNEQFF.

The chain employs TRBV12-2 and TRBJ2-1; the table assigns TRBD2, which was not confirmed against the DNA. TRBV12-2 is a pseudogene segment. The CDR3 contains 18 residues. The CDR3: CSSQGMTSGGKASNEQFF. The CDR3 DNA sequence: TGTTCAAGTCAGGGTATGACTAGCGGGGGGAAGGCCTCCAATGAGCAGTTCTTC.

Many counts were recorded for this clonotype. The J gene is TRBJ1-2, the V gene TRBV3-1, with TRBD1 identical over 7 bases. Trimming cost V 6 bases and J 3 bases; bases outside gene matches: 4. The CDR3 consists of 13 residues. Germline lookup yields CDR1 LGHDT and CDR2 YNNKEL (reference sequence). Here the CDR3 reads CASRKTGYYGYTF. The CDR3 bases are TGTGCCAGCAGGAAGACAGGGTACTATGGCTACACCTTC. Supplemented by reference TRBV3-1 and TRBJ1-2, the full variable domain reads DTAVSQTPKYLVTQMGNDKSIKCEQNLGHDTMYWYKQDSKKFLKIMFSYNNKELIINETVPNRFSPKSPDKAHLNLHINSLELGDSAVYFCASRKTGYYGYTFGSGTRLTVV.

This clonotype was observed at least ten times. The chain couples TRBV18 to TRBJ2-2; D ambiguous. This CDR3 spans 15 amino acids. Germline V gene sequence: CDR1 KGHSH, CDR2 LQKENI. Trimming shortened V by 2 bases and J by 2 bases, and 9 bases separated the two germline ends. The chain's CDR3 is CASSPFQDNTGELFF. CDR3 coding DNA: TGTGCCAGCTCACCATTTCAGGACAACACCGGGGAGCTGTTTTTT. Together with reference TRBV18 and TRBJ2-2, the CDR3 gives the full variable domain: NAGVMQNPRHLVRRRGQEARLRCSPMKGHSHVYWYRQLPEEGLKFMVYLQKENIIDESGMPKERFSAEFPKEGPSILRIQQVVRGDSAAYFCASSPFQDNTGELFFGEGSRLTVL.

This clonotype appeared many times. The rearrangement links TRBV24-1 to TRBJ2-1; D possibly uses TRBD1 or TRBD2 (5 bases each). This CDR3 contains 16 residues. Between the trimmed V and J ends, which lost 3 bases and 6 bases, there was a span of 17 bases. CDR1 and CDR2 (germline): KGHDR, SFDVKD. The CDR3: CATSDIRGLSGNEQFF. CDR3 in DNA: TGTGCCACCAGTGATATTAGGGGATTGAGCGGCAATGAGCAGTTCTTC.

This clonotype was seen many times. The gene calls are TRBV5-1 and TRBJ2-1, with TRBD1 matching 10 bases. Germline values: CDR1 SGHRS, CDR2 YFSETQ. V gave up 3 bases and J gave up 8 bases; unmatched junction bases: 8. There are 15 residues in the CDR3. The CDR3 DNA is TGCGCCAGCAGCTCGGACAGGGGGTATGGGGATGAGCAGTTCTTC. Translating it yields CASSSDRGYGDEQFF.

This clonotype appeared many times. The rearrangement joins TRBV6-5 to TRBJ1-1, with 7 bases that match TRBD1. Germline V gene data show CDR1 as MNHEY and CDR2 as SVGAGI. V trimming: 2 bases; J trimming: 4 bases; junction bases outside the gene matches: 10. The CDR3 covers 16 residues. The CDR3 region is CASSYGGQGVGTEAFF. The CDR3 coding sequence is TGTGCCAGCAGTTACGGGGGGCAGGGGGTTGGCACTGAAGCTTTCTTT.

At least ten counts were recorded for this clonotype. The chain recombines TRBV24-1 with TRBJ1-2, with a possible D match to TRBD1 (5 bases). V lost 4 bases, J lost 6 bases, and 8 bases lay in between. The germline V gene has CDR1 KGHDR and CDR2 SFDVKD. This CDR3 is 12 amino acids long. The CDR3 loop reads CATSEGGDGYTF. The CDR3 DNA follows: TGTGCCACCAGTGAGGGAGGGGATGGCTACACCTTC.

As concerns this clonotype: One end of the junction varies from germline; a read error may be responsible. The chain carries TRBV5-1 and TRBJ2-2, with TRBD2 identical over 9 bases. The germline CDR1 and CDR2 sequences are SGHRS and YFSETQ. CDR3 size: 15 residues. The CDR3 sequence is CTSRSAGGYTGELFF. The CDR3 DNA reads as TGCACCAGCAGGTCAGCGGGGGGCTACACCGGGGAGCTGTTTTTT.

This clonotype was detected ten times or more. This rearrangement joins TRBV20-1 to TRBJ1-6; 9 bases are shared with TRBD1. V dropped 6 bases and J dropped 7; count of bases not matched to a gene: 10. The CDR3 sequence is 15 residues long. Germline-derived CDR1 and CDR2 are DFQATT and SNEGSKA (reference sequence). The CDR3 sequence is CSAPTGGSSNSPLHF. The CDR3 DNA sequence: TGCAGTGCGCCAACAGGGGGCTCGAGCAATTCACCCCTCCACTTT.

This clonotype was observed at least ten times. This chain joins TRBV2 and TRBJ2-1; D not certain. Germline assignment: CDR1 SNHLY and CDR2 FYNNEI. CDR3 size: 12 residues. V shed 6 bases and J shed 4 bases, with 7 bases lying between them. CDR3: CASRGMYNEQFF. CDR3 DNA sequence: TGTGCCAGCAGGGGAATGTACAATGAGCAGTTCTTC.

The chain is built from TRBV19 and TRBJ1-6, with D maybe TRBD1 (5 bases). Germline assignment: CDR1 LNHDA and CDR2 SQIVND (reference sequence). Deletions cut 9 bases from V and 7 bases from J, with 13 bases between. This CDR3 comprises 13 residues. CDR3 loop: CASSGTGNSPLHF. CDR3 bases: TGTGCCAGCTCCGGGACGGGGAATTCACCCCTCCACTTT.

This clonotype was observed a single time. The DNA is left out, because the CDR3 cannot be placed on it with certainty; the CDR3 is given as TCRdb lists it. The V and J genes are TRBV5-1 and TRBJ1-3; the D segment call TRBD1 is taken from the table without a DNA check. CDR1 is SGHRS, CDR2 YFSETQ, per germline. The CDR3 comprises 21 residues, both ends counted. The CDR3 spells CDSSFYICSARLGVSGNTIYF.

In this sample, this clonotype turned up once. A much larger clonotype is one base distant, so this may be a read error. The chain carries TRBV18 and TRBJ2-5, with D possibly TRBD1 on 6 matching bases. Germline V lookup: CDR1 KGHSH, CDR2 LQKENI. V lost 1 base and J lost 8, with 11 bases in between. The CDR3 spans 13 residues. CDR3 DNA sequence: TGTGCCAGCTCACCACGGGCAGGGGATACCCAGTACTTC. It encodes CASSPRAGDTQYF.